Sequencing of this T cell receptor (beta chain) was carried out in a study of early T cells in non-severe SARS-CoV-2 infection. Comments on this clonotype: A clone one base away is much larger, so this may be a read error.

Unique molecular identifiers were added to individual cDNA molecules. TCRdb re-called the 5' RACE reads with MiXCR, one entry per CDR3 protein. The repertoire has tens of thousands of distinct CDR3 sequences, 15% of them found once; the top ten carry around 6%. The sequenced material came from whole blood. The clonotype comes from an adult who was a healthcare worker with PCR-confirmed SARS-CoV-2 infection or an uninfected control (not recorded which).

The CDR3 sequence is CASSSPGGNYGYTF. Written as DNA, the CDR3 is TGTGCCAGCTCATCCCCGGGAGGGAACTATGGCTACACCTTC. The V call is TRBV18, the J call TRBJ1-2; D is uncertain. The V and J ends lost 5 bases and 2 bases respectively, with 12 bases between them. The CDR3 contains 14 residues. The germline CDR1 and CDR2 sequences are KGHSH and LQKENI. Full variable domain (rest looked up from reference TRBV18 and TRBJ1-2): NAGVMQNPRHLVRRRGQEARLRCSPMKGHSHVYWYRQLPEEGLKFMVYLQKENIIDESGMPKERFSAEFPKEGPSILRIQQVVRGDSAAYFCASSSPGGNYGYTFGSGTRLTVV.